This T cell receptor (beta chain) came from a study of blood T cell repertoires in COVID-19. Background on the study: Whether acute or convalescent, the COVID-19 samples came from the United States, Italy and Spain.

V was cut by 0 bases and J by 7 bases, with 15 bases left in between. The germline V gene encodes CDR1 LNHNV and CDR2 YYDKDF (reference sequence). CDR3 size: 16 residues. As originally analysed: Researchers report that nucleated cell counts were estimated from reference gene primer amplification. The repertoire was sequenced with immunoSEQ multiplex PCR; TCRdb's copy has only in-frame clones and lacks some. V, J and clone size reflect that table, while D and trimming were determined from the DNA. The sample comprises 150,000 to 200,000 clones, just under 85% of which are singletons, and approximately 8% rests with the top ten.

The TCR was taken from a woman of 80 years or more with COVID-19, enrolled during active disease. Source material: peripheral blood. This chain links TRBV15 with TRBJ2-2, with D possibly matching TRBD1 (6 bases). The CDR3 DNA reads as TGTGCCACCAGCAGAGAGGGTTGGGCAGGGGTCGGGGAGCTGTTTTTT. This encodes CATSREGWAGVGELFF.